Sequencing of this TCR beta chain was carried out in a study of early T cells in non-severe SARS-CoV-2 infection. Study information: Chains from this unsorted whole-blood bulk RNA could not be paired. Study findings and constraints: Matching results from VDJdb favored anti-spike CD8 responses, leaving private and CD4 specificities undetected.

Researchers tagged individual cDNA molecules with unique molecular identifiers. Each CDR3 protein is one row after TCRdb ran MiXCR on the 5' RACE reads. The table shows about 69,000 distinct CDR3 sequences, with roughly a tenth occurring only once. A remark on this clonotype: Its antigen remains unidentified. A clone one base away is much larger, so this may be a read error.

This CDR3 spans 13 amino acids. The V gene's germline CDR1 is LGHNA and CDR2 YSLEER. Material: whole blood. The gene calls are TRBV4-3 and TRBJ2-1; possible D gene TRBD2, 5 bases. This receptor was taken from an adult who was a healthcare worker with PCR-confirmed SARS-CoV-2 infection or an uninfected control (not recorded which). DNA of the CDR3: TGCGCCAACAGCCAAGAGGGCTGGGATGAGCAGTTCTTC. Amino acid sequence: CANSQEGWDEQFF.